These 32 T cell receptor beta chains were sequenced from one sample in a study of early T cells in non-severe SARS-CoV-2 infection. MiXCR was run by TCRdb on the 5' RACE reads, yielding one entry per CDR3 protein. The table includes about 79,000 distinct CDR3 sequences, approximately 11% detected once. The source material was whole blood. These receptors all come from an adult who was a healthcare worker with PCR-confirmed SARS-CoV-2 infection or an uninfected control (not recorded which).

The rearrangement joins TRBV7-2 to TRBJ2-7; D may be TRBD1 or TRBD2 (5 bases each). The CDR3 length is 11 residues. Germline V gives CDR1 SGHTA, CDR2 FQGNSA. The germline V and J ends were trimmed by 5 bases and 11 bases, with 13 bases remaining between them. CDR3 sequence reads: CASSPGTREYF. CDR3 DNA sequence: TGTGCCAGCAGCCCCGGGACGCGGGAGTACTTC.

This clonotype was detected a few times. The chain recombines TRBV12-5 with TRBJ2-7; D may be TRBD1 (5 bases). Trimming stripped 1 base from V and 4 bases from J, with 5 bases between. There are 12 residues in the CDR3. Per germline, CDR1 LGHNT and CDR2 FRNRAP. The DNA for the CDR3 is TGTGCTAGTGGTTTGGGACAGTACGAGCAGTACTTC. Amino acid sequence: CASGLGQYEQYF.

This clonotype was seen only a few times. This chain joins TRBV13 and TRBJ2-5; D is undetermined. The CDR3 loop spans 14 amino acids. Germline V gene lookup returns CDR1 PRHDT and CDR2 FYEKMQ (reference sequence). V lost 5 bases to trimming and J lost 3 bases, with 13 bases between them. The CDR3 sequence is CASSETMAKETQYF. The CDR3 nucleotides read TGTGCCAGCAGCGAAACCATGGCAAAAGAGACCCAGTACTTC.

The rearrangement uses TRBV10-1 and TRBJ2-1; TRBD1 aligns across 7 bases. The germline CDR1 and CDR2 sequences are WNHNN and SYGVQD (reference sequence). J lost 4 bases, V lost 2 bases, and 5 bases had no gene match. This CDR3 has 15 residues. The CDR3 sequence: CASSEGTAFYNEQFF. In DNA form, the CDR3 reads TGCGCCAGCAGTGAGGGGACAGCCTTTTACAATGAGCAGTTCTTC.

This clonotype was recorded many times. This chain connects TRBV18 to TRBJ2-5; possible D gene TRBD2, 5 bases. The CDR3 consists of 14 residues. The V gene lost 3 bases and the J gene lost 5 bases, with 13 bases spanning the gap. The germline CDR1 and CDR2 sequences are KGHSH and LQKENI. CDR3 sequence reads: CASSPRTAEETQYF. CDR3 bases: TGTGCCAGCTCACCGCGGACTGCGGAGGAGACCCAGTACTTC.

This clonotype occurred a few times. The rearrangement joins TRBV5-1 to TRBJ2-6; D possibly uses TRBD1 or TRBD2 (5 bases each). This CDR3 is 16 amino acids long. V lost 4 bases and J lost 2, with 13 bases in between. CDR1 is SGHRS and CDR2 is YFSETQ in the germline V gene. DNA of the CDR3: TGCGCCAGCAGCCCCGGGCTGGGGGCTGGGGCCAACGTCCTGACTTTC. Its translation: CASSPGLGAGANVLTF.

This clonotype was counted at least ten times. J is TRBJ2-1 and V is TRBV7-6; 7 nucleotides match TRBD1. CDR1 and CDR2 from the germline V gene are SGHVS and FNYEAQ. The V gene end was trimmed by 5 bases and the J gene end by 3 bases; junction bases not matched to a gene: 1. The CDR3 length is 13 residues. DNA of the CDR3: TGTGCCAGCAGCCGGGACAGCTACAATGAGCAGTTCTTC. Protein sequence: CASSRDSYNEQFF.

This clonotype was recorded a few times. The chain has TRBV10-3 and TRBJ2-2, with D perhaps matching TRBD2 (6 bases). V lost 6 bases and J 5 bases, leaving 19 bases between the germline ends. Looked up from germline, CDR1 is ENHRY and CDR2 is SYGVKD. This CDR3 region has 16 residues. In nucleotides, the CDR3 is TGTGCCATCAGGAAAGGAGGGCAACGAGGGACCGGGGAGCTGTTTTTT. Translation: CAIRKGGQRGTGELFF.

The V gene is TRBV10-2, the J gene TRBJ2-7; tentatively, D is TRBD1 (5 bases). V dropped 5 bases and J dropped 2 bases, with 16 bases sitting between them. The CDR3 length is 15 residues. The V gene's germline CDR1 is WSHSY and CDR2 SAAADI. The CDR3 nucleotides read TGCGCCAGCAGTTATCAACAGGATCCCACCTACGAGCAGTACTTC. It yields the protein CASSYQQDPTYEQYF.

This clonotype has only a few counts. The J gene is TRBJ1-1, the V gene TRBV18; possibly TRBD1 for D (6 bases). The CDR3 length is 14 residues. The V gene's germline CDR1 is KGHSH and CDR2 LQKENI. Trimming removed 3 bases at V and 4 bases at J, with 12 bases between. CDR3: CASSPTGGATEAFF. The CDR3 region has the DNA TGTGCCAGCTCACCGACGGGGGGGGCCACTGAAGCTTTCTTT.

This clonotype was counted only a few times. The rearrangement links TRBV3-1 to TRBJ2-2; TRBD1 matches 12 bases. Trimming removed 4 bases from V and 4 bases from J; junction bases left unmatched: 4. This CDR3 contains 16 residues. Per the germline V gene, CDR1 is LGHDT and CDR2 is YNNKEL (reference sequence). CDR3 coding DNA: TGTGCCAGCAGCCGCCGGGACAGGGGGCCCACCGGGGAGCTGTTTTTT. Amino acids: CASSRRDRGPTGELFF. The variable domain in full, with the rest retrieved from reference TRBV3-1 and TRBJ2-2, is DTAVSQTPKYLVTQMGNDKSIKCEQNLGHDTMYWYKQDSKKFLKIMFSYNNKELIINETVPNRFSPKSPDKAHLNLHINSLELGDSAVYFCASSRRDRGPTGELFFGEGSRLTVL.

There are many counts of this clonotype. At one of its ends the junction is not consistent with the germline gene, which may arise from a read error. The rearrangement links TRBV3-1 to TRBJ1-3; TRBD1 agrees at 7 bases. From germline, CDR1 is LGHDT and CDR2 YNNKEL (reference sequence). The CDR3 runs 20 residues. CDR3 residues: CASSQDTYRRTGASENTIYF. The CDR3 DNA follows: TGTGCCAGCAGCCAAGACACCTATCGGCGGACAGGCGCCTCTGAAAACACCATATATTTT.

This chain uses TRBV29-1 with TRBJ1-2; D is perhaps TRBD1 (5 bases). The CDR3 sequence is 10 residues long. The ends were cut back, 6 bases at V and 9 bases at J, with 11 bases in the middle. In germline, CDR1 is SQVTM, CDR2 ANQGSEA. The CDR3 coding sequence is TGCAGCGTCCTACAGGACCGCTACACCTTC. Translation gives CSVLQDRYTF.

The sample holds a few counts of this clonotype. The chain is built from TRBV6-5 and TRBJ1-5; D unclear. Deletions cut 5 bases from V and 6 bases from J, with 14 bases between. CDR3 size: 14 residues. Per germline, CDR1 MNHEY and CDR2 SVGAGI. CDR3 sequence reads: CASSPLDRRQPQHF. The CDR3 region has the DNA TGTGCCAGCAGTCCCCTGGACCGACGTCAGCCCCAGCATTTT.

Concerning this clonotype: This sequence may be a read error, since a much larger clone differs from it by one base. The gene calls are TRBV11-2 and TRBJ1-6, with 7 bases that match TRBD1. Germline lookup yields CDR1 SGHAT and CDR2 FQNNGV. This CDR3 contains 17 residues. The CDR3 protein is CASSPRGQSSYDSPLHF. In nucleotides, the CDR3 is TGTGCCAGCAGCCCAAGGGGACAGAGCTCCTATGATTCACCCCTCCACTTT.

This chain connects TRBV27 to TRBJ2-6, with a tentative D call TRBD1 (5 bases). CDR1 MNHEY and CDR2 SMNVEV come from the germline V gene (reference sequence). Deletions cut 5 bases from V and 0 bases from J, with 8 bases between. The CDR3 has 15 residues. The CDR3 bases are TGTGCCAGCAGTATTCAGGGCTCTGGGGCCAACGTCCTGACTTTC. Encoded protein: CASSIQGSGANVLTF. Together with reference TRBV27 and TRBJ2-6, the CDR3 gives the full variable domain: EAQVTQNPRYLITVTGKKLTVTCSQNMNHEYMSWYRQDPGLGLRQIYYSMNVEVTDKGDVPEGYKVSRKEKRNFPLILESPSPNQTSLYFCASSIQGSGANVLTFGAGSRLTVL.

The chain employs TRBV6-2 or TRBV6-3 and TRBJ2-6; D gene unclear. The V and J ends lost 7 bases and 0 bases respectively, with 16 bases between them. The CDR3 length is 17 residues. Germline assignment: CDR1 MNHEY and CDR2 SVGEGT. The CDR3 sequence: CASNLRRTLSGANVLTF. The CDR3, as DNA: TGTGCCAGCAACCTCAGGCGCACCCTCTCTGGGGCCAACGTCCTGACTTTC.

This clonotype was observed a handful of times. The chain joins TRBV20-1 to TRBJ2-1, with TRBD2 matching over 11 bases. Germline CDR1 reads DFQATT; CDR2 reads SNEGSKA (reference sequence). The length of the CDR3 is 16 residues. J gave up 0 bases and V 5 bases, and 6 bases lay outside the gene matches. This chain's CDR3 is CSAPTSGGISYNEQFF. Here the CDR3 DNA reads TGCAGTGCTCCAACTAGCGGGGGAATCTCCTACAATGAGCAGTTCTTC.

This clonotype appeared a few times. The chain joins TRBV11-2 to TRBJ1-1; D is perhaps TRBD1 (6 bases). In germline, CDR1 is SGHAT, CDR2 FQNNGV. The CDR3 has 17 residues. V was trimmed by 1 base and J by 6 bases, leaving 21 bases between them. The CDR3 nucleotides read TGTGCCAGCAGCTTAGGGTGGGGGCTGACCCAGGCCCCTGAAGCTTTCTTT. Its protein is CASSLGWGLTQAPEAFF.

In this sample, this clonotype turned up a few times. CDR3 nucleotides: TGTGCCAGCAGGTCTCTGTGGGAGCTGTTTTTT. Translation: CASRSLWELFF. The genes are TRBV11-2 and TRBJ2-2; no reliable D call. The germline CDR1 and CDR2 sequences are SGHAT and FQNNGV. CDR3 length: 11 amino acids. V lost 6 bases and J lost 9, with 8 bases in between. Drawing the rest from reference TRBV11-2 and TRBJ2-2, the complete variable domain is EAGVAQSPRYKIIEKRQSVAFWCNPISGHATLYWYQQILGQGPKLLIQFQNNGVVDDSQLPKDRFSAERLKGVDSTLKIQPAKLEDSAVYLCASRSLWELFFGEGSRLTVL.

This clonotype was counted a few times. The CDR3 is CASSLGDRVSGNEQFF. CDR3 DNA: TGTGCCAGCAGCTTGGGGGACAGGGTGTCGGGTAATGAGCAGTTCTTC. The chain couples TRBV11-2 to TRBJ2-1; 9 bases fit TRBD1. Per germline, CDR1 SGHAT and CDR2 FQNNGV. V shed 3 bases and J 7 bases; nucleotides not matched to a gene: 10. CDR3 size: 16 residues.

The chain carries TRBV19 and TRBJ1-2, with 9 bases aligning to TRBD1. V dropped 5 bases and J dropped 8; count of bases not matched to a gene: 6. Germline CDR1 reads LNHDA; CDR2 reads SQIVND (reference sequence). The length of the CDR3 is 13 residues. The CDR3 protein is CASSPGTGIGYTF. CDR3 sequence (DNA): TGTGCCAGTAGTCCGGGGACAGGGATCGGCTACACCTTC.

This clonotype was recorded a few times. V is TRBV10-1 and J is TRBJ2-7; D is perhaps TRBD2 (6 bases). CDR3 length: 13 residues. Trimming removed 6 bases at V and 0 bases at J, with 9 bases between. CDR1 and CDR2 (germline): WNHNN, SYGVQD (reference sequence). The CDR3 reads CASRAGSSYEQYF. CDR3 nucleotide sequence: TGCGCCAGCAGAGCCGGGAGCTCCTACGAGCAGTACTTC.

The chain couples TRBV27 to TRBJ2-3; D may be TRBD1 or TRBD2 (5 bases each). This CDR3 is built from 15 residues. Trimming pared 8 bases from V and 2 bases from J, leaving 17 bases between. Germline CDR1 is MNHEY and CDR2 is SMNVEV (reference sequence). Here the CDR3 DNA reads TGTGCCAGCCTTATACGGGGCGGGCCCACAGATACGCAGTATTTT. Amino acid sequence: CASLIRGGPTDTQYF.

This clonotype was counted at least ten times. The chain links TRBV5-5 to TRBJ2-7; tentatively, D is TRBD1 (5 bases). The germline V and J ends were trimmed by 4 bases and 3 bases, with 14 bases remaining between them. Germline V gene data show CDR1 as SGHKS and CDR2 as YYEKEE (reference sequence). CDR3 size: 14 residues. In DNA form, the CDR3 reads TGTGCCAGCAGCCCGGACACTCTAAGCTACGAGCAGTACTTC. Translated: CASSPDTLSYEQYF.

This clonotype was detected only a few times. The J gene is TRBJ1-2, the V gene TRBV2; no clear D. Trimming shortened V by 3 bases and J by 1 base, and 12 bases separated the two germline ends. The CDR3 contains 15 residues. CDR1 is SNHLY, CDR2 FYNNEI, per germline. The CDR3, as DNA: TGTGCCAGCAGTGACGTGGGAGCAGATAACTATGGCTACACCTTC. This sequence encodes CASSDVGADNYGYTF.

The rearrangement joins TRBV7-2 to TRBJ1-4; D is undetermined. The CDR3 is made up of 15 amino acids. V gave up 4 bases and J gave up 8 bases, with 17 bases separating them. Germline V CDR1 and CDR2: SGHTA, FQGNSA. DNA of the CDR3: TGTGCCAGCAGCTCCTTCGGGTCAAATAGAGAAAAACTGTTTTTT. Its protein is CASSSFGSNREKLFF.

J is TRBJ2-3 and V is TRBV6-1; 8 bases are shared with TRBD1. V was pared by 6 bases and J by 3 bases, with 8 bases of the junction left unmatched. CDR1 is MNHNS and CDR2 is SASEGT in the germline V gene. The CDR3 is 15 residues long. As DNA, the CDR3 is TGTGCCAGCAGAAACAGCGGACAGGGAACAGATACGCAGTATTTT. Its protein product is CASRNSGQGTDTQYF.

This clonotype was observed at least ten times. This sequence joins TRBV7-2 and TRBJ1-3, with no clear D. Germline assignment: CDR1 SGHTA and CDR2 FQGNSA. There are 14 residues in the CDR3. CDR3 sequence: CALGKENSGNTIYF. CDR3 sequence (DNA): TGTGCACTTGGGAAGGAGAACTCTGGAAACACCATATATTTT.

This clonotype has only a few counts. The chain links TRBV20-1 to TRBJ2-1, with a tentative D call TRBD2 (7 bases). This CDR3 region has 15 residues. CDR1 is DFQATT and CDR2 is SNEGSKA in the germline V gene (reference sequence). V lost 6 bases, J lost 3 bases, and 18 bases lay in between. For the CDR3, the DNA is TGCAGTGCCCCGGGGGCGGGGGCCCGCTACAATGAGCAGTTCTTC. Translating it yields CSAPGAGARYNEQFF.

This clonotype was seen a few times. V and J are TRBV7-2 and TRBJ2-5, with D maybe TRBD2 (7 bases). The CDR3 runs 15 residues. The ends were cut back, 6 bases at V and 5 bases at J, with 19 bases in the middle. Germline V gene lookup returns CDR1 SGHTA and CDR2 FQGNSA. In DNA form, the CDR3 reads TGTGCCAGCAGACCTTTAGGGGGGGCCTGGGAGACCCAGTACTTC. Its protein is CASRPLGGAWETQYF.

This clonotype was seen a few times. In DNA, the CDR3 is TGTGCCAGCAGCCGAACAGGGGGCGGCGCAGATACGCAGTATTTT. Its protein is CASSRTGGGADTQYF. This chain uses TRBV12-3 or TRBV12-4 with TRBJ2-3; TRBD1 matches 9 bases. The V and J ends lost 6 bases and 4 bases, in that order; junction bases with no gene match: 8. This CDR3 is built from 15 residues.